This TCR beta chain stems from a study of CD8 T cells in Susac syndrome. In the multiple sclerosis control group, patients were treatment-naive and had stable or active relapsing-remitting disease. Random-hexamer reverse transcription was applied to roughly 0.5 to 1 ug RNA. TCRdb fed the immunoSEQ multiplex PCR reads into MiXCR, producing one record per CDR3 protein. The sample gives 170,000 or so distinct CDR3 sequences, 80% to 95% of which show up once; around 0.097% is in the top ten. The source of this sequence is a human donor with multiple sclerosis. The sequencing input was CD4+ T cells from PBMCs.

CDR3 region: CASSHNIGHGGVTGELFF. The CDR3, as DNA: TGCGCCAGCAGCCACAATATCGGGCATGGCGGGGTGACCGGGGAGCTGTTTTTT. The V gene is TRBV4-3, the J gene TRBJ2-2, with D tentatively TRBD2 (6 bases). The CDR3 is 18 residues long. Germline lookup yields CDR1 LGHNA and CDR2 YSLEER. V was pared by 3 bases and J by 5 bases, with 22 bases between.